Below, one TCR beta chain is given with its context. Its antigen is as yet unknown. TCRdb's table, derived via immunoSEQ multiplex PCR, lists solely in-frame clones and lacks some. The data show around 50,000 clones, about nine tenths seen once. This record belongs to a study of T cells in localized non-small cell lung cancer. Study results and limitations: The greatest T cell clonality was found in uninvolved adjacent lung (higher than in tumor). Those with higher blood T cell density had longer overall survival.

Trimming took 5 bases from V and 6 from J; bases not matched to a gene: 7. Germline-derived CDR1 and CDR2 are SGHTA and FQGNSA. CDR3 length equals 14 residues. The source is a woman aged 35-70 years with stage I lung adenocarcinoma. The material sequenced was peripheral blood, taken before any cancer treatment. This chain connects TRBV7-2 to TRBJ1-5, with 7 bases aligning to TRBD1. This CDR3 reads CASSLRQGGQPQHF. CDR3 DNA: TGTGCCAGCAGCCTACGACAGGGTGGTCAGCCCCAGCATTTT.